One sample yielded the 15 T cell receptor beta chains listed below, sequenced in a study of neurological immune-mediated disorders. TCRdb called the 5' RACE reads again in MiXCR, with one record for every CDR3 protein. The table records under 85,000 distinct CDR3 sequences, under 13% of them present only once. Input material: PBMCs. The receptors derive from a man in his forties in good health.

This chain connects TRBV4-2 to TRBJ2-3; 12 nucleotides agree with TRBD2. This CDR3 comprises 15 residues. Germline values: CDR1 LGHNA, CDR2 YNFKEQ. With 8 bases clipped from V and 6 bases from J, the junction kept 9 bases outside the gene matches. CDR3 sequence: CASQDGTSGPDTQYF. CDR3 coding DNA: TGTGCCAGCCAGGACGGGACTAGCGGGCCGGATACGCAGTATTTT.

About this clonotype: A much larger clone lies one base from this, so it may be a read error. Here the CDR3 reads CSSISHSNEQYF. CDR3 sequence (DNA): TGTTCCAGTATATCCCACAGTAACGAGCAGTACTTC. The rearrangement uses TRBV19 and TRBJ2-7; D is ambiguous. The CDR3 spans 12 residues. Per the germline V gene, CDR1 is LNHDA and CDR2 is SQIVND (reference sequence).

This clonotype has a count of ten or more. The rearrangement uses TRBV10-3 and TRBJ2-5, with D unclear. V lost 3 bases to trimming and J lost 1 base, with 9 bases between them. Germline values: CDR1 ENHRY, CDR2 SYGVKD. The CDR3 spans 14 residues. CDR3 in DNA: TGTGCCATCAGTGAATCGGCAGGCCAAGAGACCCAGTACTTC. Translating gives CAISESAGQETQYF.

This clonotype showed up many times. CDR3 sequence reads: CASSEGDRVNQPQHF. CDR3 bases: TGTGCCAGCAGCGAGGGAGACAGGGTTAATCAGCCCCAGCATTTT. The chain joins TRBV9 to TRBJ1-5, with TRBD1 identical over 7 bases. In germline, CDR1 is SGDLS, CDR2 YYNGEE. The CDR3 is 15 residues long. The J segment lost 4 bases and the V segment lost 3 bases, leaving 7 bases of the junction unmatched.

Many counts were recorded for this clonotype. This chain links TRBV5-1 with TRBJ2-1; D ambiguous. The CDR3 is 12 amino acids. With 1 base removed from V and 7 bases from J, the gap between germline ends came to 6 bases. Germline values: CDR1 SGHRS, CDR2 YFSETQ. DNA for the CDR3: TGCGCCAGCAGCTTGCCTAGTAATGAGCAGTTCTTC. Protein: CASSLPSNEQFF.

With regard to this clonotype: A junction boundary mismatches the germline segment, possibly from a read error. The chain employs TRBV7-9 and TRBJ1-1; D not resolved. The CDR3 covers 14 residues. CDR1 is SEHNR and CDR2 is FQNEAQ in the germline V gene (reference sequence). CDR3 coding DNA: TGTGCCAGCAGCTTAGCAGGAGCCGGAACTGAAGTTTCCTTT. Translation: CASSLAGAGTEVSF.

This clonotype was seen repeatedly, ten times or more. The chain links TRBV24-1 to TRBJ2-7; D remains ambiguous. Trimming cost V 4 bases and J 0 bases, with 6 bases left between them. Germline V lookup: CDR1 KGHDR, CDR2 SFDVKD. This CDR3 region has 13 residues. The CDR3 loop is CATSDPGSYEQYF. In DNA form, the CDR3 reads TGTGCCACCAGTGACCCCGGCTCCTACGAGCAGTACTTC.

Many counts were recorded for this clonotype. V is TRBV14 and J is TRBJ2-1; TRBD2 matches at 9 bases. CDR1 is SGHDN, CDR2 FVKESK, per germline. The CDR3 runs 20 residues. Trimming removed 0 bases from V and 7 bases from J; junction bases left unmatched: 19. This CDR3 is CASSQEPRFIAGVLENEQFF. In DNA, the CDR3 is TGTGCCAGCAGCCAAGAACCTCGATTTATAGCGGGAGTTTTAGAGAATGAGCAGTTCTTC.

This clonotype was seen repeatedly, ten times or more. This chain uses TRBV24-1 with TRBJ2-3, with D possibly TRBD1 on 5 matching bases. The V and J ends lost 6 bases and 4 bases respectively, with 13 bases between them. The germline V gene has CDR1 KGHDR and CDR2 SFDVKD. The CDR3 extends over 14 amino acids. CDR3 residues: CATSPHWGPDTQYF. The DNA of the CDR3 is TGTGCCACCAGTCCCCACTGGGGCCCAGATACGCAGTATTTT.

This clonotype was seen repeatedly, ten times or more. The CDR3 is CASSLSDRGGLAFF. The CDR3 DNA sequence: TGTGCCAGCAGTTTATCGGACAGGGGGGGACTAGCTTTCTTT. The J gene is TRBJ1-1, the V gene TRBV28; 10 nucleotides agree with TRBD1. Germline V CDR1 and CDR2: MDHEN, SYDVKM. V lost 1 base and J lost 10; bases outside the gene matches: 6. This CDR3 is 14 amino acids long. The variable domain in full, with the rest retrieved from reference TRBV28 and TRBJ1-1, is DVKVTQSSRYLVKRTGEKVFLECVQDMDHENMFWYRQDPGLGLRLIYFSYDVKMKEKGDIPEGYSVSREKKERFSLILESASTNQTSMYLCASSLSDRGGLAFFGQGTRLTVV.

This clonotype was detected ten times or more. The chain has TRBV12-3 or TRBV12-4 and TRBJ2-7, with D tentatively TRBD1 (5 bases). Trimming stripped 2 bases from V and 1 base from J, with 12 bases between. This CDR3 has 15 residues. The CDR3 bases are TGTGCCAGCAGTTTATGGGTAGGGGTTTCCTACGAGCAGTACTTC. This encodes CASSLWVGVSYEQYF.

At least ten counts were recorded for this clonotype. CDR3 region: CATSRGALGPGGTDTQYF. Here the CDR3 DNA reads TGTGCCACCAGCAGAGGGGCCCTAGGCCCAGGGGGCACAGATACGCAGTATTTT. This sequence joins TRBV15 and TRBJ2-3; D may be TRBD1 (6 bases). CDR3 size: 18 residues. In germline, CDR1 is LNHNV, CDR2 YYDKDF (reference sequence). With 1 base removed from V and 1 base from J, the gap between germline ends came to 18 bases.

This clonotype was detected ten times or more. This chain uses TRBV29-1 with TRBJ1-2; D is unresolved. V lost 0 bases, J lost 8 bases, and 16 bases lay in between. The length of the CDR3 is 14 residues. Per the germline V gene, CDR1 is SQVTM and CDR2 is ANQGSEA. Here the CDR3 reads CSVEDVWGVEGYTF. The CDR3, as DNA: TGCAGCGTTGAAGATGTTTGGGGAGTGGAGGGCTACACCTTC.

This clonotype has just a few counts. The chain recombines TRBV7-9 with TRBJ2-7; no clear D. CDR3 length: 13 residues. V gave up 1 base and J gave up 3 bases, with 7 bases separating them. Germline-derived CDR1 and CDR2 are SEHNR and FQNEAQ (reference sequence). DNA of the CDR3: TGTGCCAGCAGCTTAGTAACCCACTACGAGCAGTACTTC. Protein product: CASSLVTHYEQYF.

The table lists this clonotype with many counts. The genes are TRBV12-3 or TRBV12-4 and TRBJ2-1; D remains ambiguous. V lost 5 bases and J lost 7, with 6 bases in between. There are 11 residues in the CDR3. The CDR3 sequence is CASSDMNEQFF. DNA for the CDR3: TGTGCCAGCAGTGACATGAATGAGCAGTTCTTC.